The rows below give T cell receptor beta chains drawn from one sample of a study of regulatory T cells in long-lasting Graves disease. Each CDR3 protein is one row after TCRdb ran MiXCR on the multiplex PCR reads. Of about 380,000 distinct CDR3 sequences detected, around a sixth appear once; the ten largest clones hold about a fifth. The sequencing used peripheral blood mononuclear cells (PBMCs), collected at new diagnosis, from a patient treated with antithyroid drugs. These receptors were collected from a female donor with Graves disease. Both conserved end residues are part of each CDR3. The D gene is left open where the match is weak. Expanded clones are given a class, and other clones once, few, many or no size at all.

abundance,len,j_gene,v_gene,d_gene,CDR3nt,CDR3aa
few,12,TRBJ2-2,TRBV12-3/TRBV12-4,NA,TGTGCCAGCAGTTTTGGAGACGGGGAGCTGTTTTTT,CASSFGDGELFF
many,17,TRBJ2-7,TRBV6-1,TRBD2,TGTGCCAGCAGTGAAGCTATGACTAGCGGGTCTCTCTACGAGCAGTACTTC,CASSEAMTSGSLYEQYF
NA,18,TRBJ2-7,TRBV27,NA,TGTGCCAGCACCCTGGGCTACACTCCCCTGAGCTCCTACAATGAGCAGTACTTC,CASTLGYTPLSSYNEQYF
NA,13,TRBJ1-3,TRBV9,NA,TGTGCCAGCAGCGTACCGTTTGGAAACACCATATATTTT,CASSVPFGNTIYF
many,13,TRBJ1-1,TRBV20-1,NA,TGCAGTGCTAGAGACCAGAAGAACACTGAAGCTTTCTTT,CSARDQKNTEAFF
NA,15,TRBJ1-5,TRBV6-1,TRBD1,TGTGCCAGCAGTGGGGGACAGGGACAGTATCAGCCCCAGCATTTT,CASSGGQGQYQPQHF
once,16,TRBJ2-1,TRBV7-9,TRBD1,TGTGCCTGCTCTGAGGACAGGACAGGGGGAATCAATGAGCAGTTCTTC,CACSEDRTGGINEQFF
many,13,TRBJ2-2,TRBV20-1,NA,TGCAGTGCTAGGACAGCTTACACCGGGGAGCTGTTTTTT,CSARTAYTGELFF
many,13,TRBJ1-1,TRBV11-2,NA,TGTGCCAGCAGCTTAGAAGAGAACACTGAAGCTTTCTTT,CASSLEENTEAFF
many,12,TRBJ2-7,TRBV20-1,NA,TGCAGTGCTAGAGTTAGCGGCTACGAGCAGTACTTC,CSARVSGYEQYF
NA,15,TRBJ2-1,TRBV20-1,TRBD2,TGCAGTGTCAATAAAGGACTAGCTAGGTTGAATGAGCAGTTCTTC,CSVNKGLARLNEQFF
NA,15,TRBJ2-1,TRBV4-3,TRBD2,TGCGCCAGCAGCCAACGGCTAGCGGGAGCCCATGAGCAGTTCTTC,CASSQRLAGAHEQFF
many,17,TRBJ2-5,TRBV6-2/TRBV6-3,TRBD2,TGTGCCAGCAGTTACCTCAGACTAGCGGGGGGCGAAGAGACCCAGTACTTC,CASSYLRLAGGEETQYF
NA,15,TRBJ2-7,TRBV12-3/TRBV12-4,TRBD1,TGTGCCAGCAGCCTCGAACAGGGGGGTTTCCCCGAGCAGTACTTC,CASSLEQGGFPEQYF
many,15,TRBJ2-7,TRBV7-9,NA,TGTGCCAGCAGCTCCCAGACACAAGTTCCCTACGAGCAGTACTTC,CASSSQTQVPYEQYF
many,14,TRBJ2-4,TRBV28,TRBD1,TGTGCCAGCAGTGGACCGGGACAGCAGAACATTCAGTACTTC,CASSGPGQQNIQYF
many,13,TRBJ1-2,TRBV27,NA,TGTGCCAGCAGTTTATCAGGGGCGGGGGGCTACACCTTC,CASSLSGAGGYTF
NA,16,TRBJ2-5,TRBV20-1,TRBD2,TGCAGTGCCATTGGGTTAGGGACTAGCGGCGTTCTGACCCAGTACTTC,CSAIGLGTSGVLTQYF